Each of the 7 T cell receptor beta chains below was sequenced from the same sample in a study of cytotoxic CD8 clonotypes in ibrutinib-treated CLL. Measured with immunoSEQ multiplex PCR; TCRdb has only the in-frame clones, and not every one. The sample has approximately 160,000 clones, 70% to 90% seen once; the top ten hold 3% to 3.5%. Sequencing used PBMCs, obtained at disease progression, from a patient treated with ibrutinib. These receptors were collected from a human donor with chronic lymphocytic leukemia.

The rearrangement uses TRBV28 and TRBJ1-2; D not certain. The V end was cut by 8 bases, the J end by 2 bases, with 6 bases between. CDR3 length equals 11 residues. CDR1 is MDHEN, CDR2 SYDVKM, per germline. CDR3 coding DNA: TGTGCCAGCCAGATGAACTATGGCTACACCTTC. This translates into CASQMNYGYTF.

J is TRBJ2-7 and V is TRBV11-2; TRBD2 matches 7 bases. With V trimmed by 5 bases and J by 5 bases, 12 bases remained unmatched. CDR1 SGHAT and CDR2 FQNNGV come from the germline V gene. CDR3 length equals 15 residues. The CDR3 loop reads CASSEFGGRADEQYF. The CDR3 coding sequence is TGTGCCAGCAGCGAATTCGGCGGGAGAGCGGACGAGCAGTACTTC.

Only one count was recorded for this clone. V is TRBV5-1 and J is TRBJ2-1; 7 nucleotides match TRBD2. Germline-derived CDR1 and CDR2 are SGHRS and YFSETQ. The trim removed 7 bases at V and 6 bases at J, leaving 7 bases unmatched. The CDR3 is 13 amino acids. The CDR3 spells CASGVAGSNEQFF. Here the CDR3 DNA reads TGCGCCAGCGGGGTAGCGGGCTCCAATGAGCAGTTCTTC.

The chain joins TRBV7-9 to TRBJ1-5; D remains ambiguous. Germline CDR1 SEHNR, CDR2 FQNEAQ (reference sequence). This CDR3 is built from 15 residues. The germline V and J ends were trimmed by 4 bases and 5 bases, with 15 bases remaining between them. The CDR3 bases are TGTGCCAGCAGCTACTCGGGTGTGGGGTATCAGCCCCAGCATTTT. Translation: CASSYSGVGYQPQHF.

The rearrangement joins TRBV7-9 to TRBJ1-5, with D possibly being TRBD1 (5 bases). CDR3 length equals 12 residues. Per the germline V gene, CDR1 is SEHNR and CDR2 is FQNEAQ (reference sequence). V shed 3 bases and J shed 5 bases, with 5 bases lying between them. CDR3 protein: CASSFRDQPQHF. The CDR3 DNA reads as TGTGCCAGCAGCTTCAGGGATCAGCCCCAGCATTTT.

This chain uses TRBV7-9 with TRBJ1-2, with TRBD1 matching 12 bases. Germline V gene lookup returns CDR1 SEHNR and CDR2 FQNEAQ (reference sequence). V lost 1 base, J lost 4 bases, and 4 bases stayed unmatched. The CDR3 is made up of 16 amino acids. The CDR3 reads CASSLEGQGAFYGYTF. Here the CDR3 DNA reads TGTGCCAGCAGCTTAGAGGGACAGGGGGCGTTCTATGGCTACACCTTC. Filled out from reference TRBV7-9 and TRBJ1-2, the complete variable domain reads DTGVSQNPRHKITKRGQNVTFRCDPISEHNRLYWYRQTLGQGPEFLTYFQNEAQLEKSRLLSDRFSAERPKGSFSTLEIQRTEQGDSAMYLCASSLEGQGAFYGYTFGSGTRLTVV.

CDR3 coding DNA: TGCGCCAGCAGTCAAGCAACTAATGAAAAACTGTTTTTT. Translated, it gives CASSQATNEKLFF. The chain couples TRBV23-1 to TRBJ1-4; D not resolved. TRBV23-1 is noted as an ORF with a role that remains uncertain. The CDR3 covers 13 residues. Trimming removed 2 bases from V and 0 bases from J, with 1 base in between.